This entry lists 27 T cell receptor beta chains sequenced from one sample in a study of human T cells and chemical hapten exposure. Documented time point: pre-sensitization, week 0. This sample's treatment: therapeutic diphenylcyclopropenone sensitization with weekly scalp DPC. TCRdb called the RACE reads again in MiXCR, with one record for every CDR3 protein. The sample lists around 260,000 distinct CDR3 sequences, about 9.4% seen once, with less than 3% in the top ten. Sequenced here: whole blood, sampled in connection with sensitization to the hapten diphenylcyclopropenone (DPC). Receptors were obtained from a woman aged 40 to 50 with alopecia areata. Some clones in this sample may be carry-over from other donors' samples.

At least ten counts were recorded for this clonotype. The rearrangement uses TRBV7-9 and TRBJ2-1; 8 bases align to TRBD2. Looked up from germline, CDR1 is SEHNR and CDR2 is FQNEAQ (reference sequence). V was clipped by 5 bases and J by 6 bases; unmatched bases: 9. The CDR3 length is 15 residues. CDR3 in amino acids: CASSLGTRVPNEQFF. The DNA of the CDR3 is TGTGCCAGCAGCCTCGGGACTAGGGTCCCCAATGAGCAGTTCTTC.

The sample holds a few counts of this clonotype. The chain's CDR3 is CASSYGLAGALDTQYF. CDR3 DNA sequence: TGTGCCAGCAGTTATGGGCTAGCGGGAGCGTTAGATACGCAGTATTTT. V and J are TRBV6-2 or TRBV6-3 and TRBJ2-3; TRBD2 agrees at 10 bases. With V trimmed by 3 bases and J by 5 bases, 8 bases remained unmatched. The CDR3 spans 16 residues. Germline-derived CDR1 and CDR2 are MNHEY and SVGEGT.

The rearrangement uses TRBV20-1 and TRBJ2-1; D is undetermined. Trimming took 5 bases from V and 8 from J, leaving 10 bases between them. Germline values: CDR1 DFQATT, CDR2 SNEGSKA (reference sequence). This CDR3 has 11 amino acids. The CDR3: CSALGWDEQFF. The CDR3 DNA follows: TGCAGTGCTCTTGGTTGGGATGAGCAGTTCTTC.

This CDR3 reads CASSSGLGGNQPQHF. CDR3 DNA sequence: TGTGCCAGCAGCTCCGGACTGGGCGGCAATCAGCCCCAGCATTTT. The genes are TRBV7-2 and TRBJ1-5, with D hard to call. This CDR3 spans 15 amino acids. Per germline, CDR1 SGHTA and CDR2 FQGNSA. Trimming took off 4 bases at V and 2 bases at J, with 12 bases between the two ends. Variable domain in full (rest from reference TRBV7-2 and TRBJ1-5): GAGVSQSPSNKVTEKGKDVELRCDPISGHTALYWYRQSLGQGLEFLIYFQGNSAPDKSGLPSDRFSAERTGGSVSTLTIQRTQQEDSAVYLCASSSGLGGNQPQHFGDGTRLSIL.

The chain has TRBV6-5 and TRBJ1-1; D remains ambiguous. The CDR3 has 15 residues. V was pared by 2 bases and J by 1 base, with 11 bases between. Germline V lookup: CDR1 MNHEY, CDR2 SVGAGI. The CDR3 coding sequence is TGTGCCAGCAGTTACAGTGCCCCGGCGAACACTGAAGCTTTCTTT. Amino acid sequence: CASSYSAPANTEAFF.

This chain joins TRBV24-1 and TRBJ2-1; D is ambiguous. The CDR3 totals 18 residues. In germline, CDR1 is KGHDR, CDR2 SFDVKD. Trimming pared 3 bases from V and 5 bases from J, leaving 22 bases between. This CDR3 is CATSDPPKLGNRHNEQFF. The CDR3 nucleotides are TGTGCCACCAGTGATCCCCCCAAGTTGGGCAATCGACACAATGAGCAGTTCTTC.

This clonotype was picked up a small number of times. The chain recombines TRBV18 with TRBJ2-7; 8 nucleotides agree with TRBD2. The CDR3 is made up of 16 amino acids. Germline CDR1 is KGHSH and CDR2 is LQKENI. After removal of 3 bases from V and 0 bases from J, the junction contained 7 bases not matched to a gene. CDR3: CASSPFAGGPSYEQYF. CDR3 nucleotides: TGTGCCAGCTCACCGTTCGCGGGAGGACCCTCCTACGAGCAGTACTTC.

The chain employs TRBV7-3 and TRBJ2-7; TRBD2 aligns across 10 bases. Germline loops: CDR1 SGHTA, CDR2 FQGTGA. The CDR3 is 14 amino acids. V shed 4 bases and J 5 bases; nucleotides not matched to a gene: 5. CDR3 in amino acids: CASSSIGTSDEQYF. For the CDR3, the DNA is TGTGCCAGCAGCTCGATCGGGACTAGCGACGAGCAGTACTTC.

The chain recombines TRBV7-9 with TRBJ1-1; 9 positions agree with TRBD1. The ends lost 5 bases at V and 6 bases at J; junction bases unmatched: 16. CDR3 length equals 17 residues. The germline V gene encodes CDR1 SEHNR and CDR2 FQNEAQ (reference sequence). CDR3 loop: CASSLRTGTGKFAEAFF. In DNA form, the CDR3 reads TGTGCCAGCAGCCTAAGAACCGGGACAGGGAAATTCGCTGAAGCTTTCTTT. Together with reference TRBV7-9 and TRBJ1-1, the CDR3 gives the full variable domain: DTGVSQNPRHKITKRGQNVTFRCDPISEHNRLYWYRQTLGQGPEFLTYFQNEAQLEKSRLLSDRFSAERPKGSFSTLEIQRTEQGDSAMYLCASSLRTGTGKFAEAFFGQGTRLTVV.

This clonotype was observed at least ten times. The J gene is TRBJ1-2, the V gene TRBV29-1, with 8 bases aligning to TRBD1. V was pared by 5 bases and J by 8 bases, with 7 bases of the junction left unmatched. The CDR3 is made up of 12 amino acids. Germline values: CDR1 SQVTM, CDR2 ANQGSEA. The CDR3 DNA is TGCAGCGTTCCACGGGGGACAGGAGGCTACACCTTC. This translates into CSVPRGTGGYTF.

Worth noting for this clonotype: An end of the junction differs from the germline gene, which may be a read error. The chain is built from TRBV7-2 and TRBJ1-2, with D uncertain. The germline V gene has CDR1 SGHTA and CDR2 FQGNSA. The CDR3 is 14 residues long. The CDR3 DNA sequence: TGTGCCAGCAGCTTGAATGTGGGTAACGATGGCTACACCTTC. Translation gives CASSLNVGNDGYTF.

In its sample, this clonotype was seen a few times. The chain recombines TRBV6-5 with TRBJ1-1; D call uncertain. CDR1 is MNHEY, CDR2 SVGAGI, per germline. V was trimmed by 7 bases and J by 4 bases, leaving 7 bases between them. This CDR3 has 11 amino acids. CDR3 DNA sequence: TGTGCCAGCATAAAGCGCACTGAAGCTTTCTTT. Its protein product is CASIKRTEAFF.

This chain joins TRBV6-2 or TRBV6-3 and TRBJ1-1; 9 bases map to TRBD1. This CDR3 spans 13 amino acids. Trimming cost V 5 bases and J 10 bases; bases outside gene matches: 8. The germline V gene has CDR1 MNHEY and CDR2 SVGEGT. CDR3 protein: CASSLRGQGRAFF. CDR3 DNA sequence: TGTGCCAGCAGTCTCAGAGGACAGGGGAGAGCTTTCTTT.

In this sample, this clonotype turned up a few times. The V and J genes are TRBV7-9 and TRBJ1-1; no firm D call. The V and J ends lost 5 bases and 11 bases respectively, with 24 bases between them. This CDR3 is built from 15 residues. Germline values: CDR1 SEHNR, CDR2 FQNEAQ (reference sequence). The CDR3 DNA reads as TGTGCCAGCAGCCTCGACACGGTCGCTCTCTCGCGGGCTTTCTTT. It is translated as CASSLDTVALSRAFF.

This rearrangement joins TRBV7-9 to TRBJ1-1; D is perhaps TRBD1 (5 bases). V lost 7 bases, J lost 4 bases, and 10 bases lay in between. Per the germline V gene, CDR1 is SEHNR and CDR2 is FQNEAQ (reference sequence). The CDR3 runs to 12 residues. CDR3 residues: CASNQRGTEAFF. In DNA, the CDR3 is TGTGCCAGCAACCAAAGGGGCACTGAAGCTTTCTTT.

This clonotype was observed a few times. V usage is TRBV7-2 and J usage is TRBJ2-7; D assignment may be TRBD1 or TRBD2 (6 bases each). Germline CDR1 SGHTA, CDR2 FQGNSA. This CDR3 is built from 13 residues. Deletions cut 5 bases from V and 5 bases from J, with 13 bases between. For the CDR3, the DNA is TGTGCCAGCAGCCAAGGGGGGCAGAACGAGCAGTACTTC. Protein product: CASSQGGQNEQYF.

Only a few counts were recorded for this clonotype. The chain combines TRBV6-2 or TRBV6-3 with TRBJ2-3; 11 bases fit TRBD1. CDR1 and CDR2 (germline): MNHEY, SVGEGT. Germline trimming cut 4 bases from V and 3 bases from J; bases unmatched to any gene: 3. CDR3 size: 15 residues. In DNA, the CDR3 is TGTGCCAGCAGTTGGGACAGGGGGTTTACAGATACGCAGTATTTT. Encoded protein: CASSWDRGFTDTQYF.

This clonotype was seen more than once but under ten times. V and J are TRBV7-9 and TRBJ2-1; 10 nucleotides line up with TRBD2. Unmatched junction bases numbered 12, after V lost 5 bases and J lost 8 bases. This CDR3 comprises 16 residues. From germline, CDR1 is SEHNR and CDR2 FQNEAQ (reference sequence). The CDR3 DNA reads as TGTGCCAGCAGCCAATCCTCTAGCGGGAGTATAGATGAGCAGTTCTTC. Translated, it gives CASSQSSSGSIDEQFF.

This clonotype was counted many times. The genes are TRBV29-1 and TRBJ2-1, with TRBD2 identical over 8 bases. The CDR3 consists of 14 residues. J was trimmed by 2 bases and V by 2 bases; bases with no gene match: 2. Germline assignment: CDR1 SQVTM and CDR2 ANQGSEA. The CDR3 sequence: CSVERAGAYNEQFF. The CDR3 DNA reads as TGCAGCGTTGAACGAGCGGGGGCCTACAATGAGCAGTTCTTC.

The rearrangement joins TRBV27 to TRBJ2-1; the D gene is possibly TRBD1 (6 bases). CDR3 length: 14 residues. V gave up 6 bases and J gave up 0 bases, with 9 bases separating them. Germline-derived CDR1 and CDR2 are MNHEY and SMNVEV (reference sequence). This CDR3 reads CASRRDNSYNEQFF. CDR3 nucleotides: TGTGCCAGCAGACGGGACAACTCCTACAATGAGCAGTTCTTC.

This clonotype was recorded a few times. The V and J genes are TRBV12-3 or TRBV12-4 and TRBJ1-2; no clear D gene. V lost 5 bases, J lost 0 bases, and 10 bases lay in between. CDR3 length: 14 amino acids. The CDR3 coding sequence is TGTGCCAGCAGTCCCGGGCTATCTAACTATGGCTACACCTTC. Translated: CASSPGLSNYGYTF.

Only a few counts were recorded for this clonotype. The J gene is TRBJ2-5, the V gene TRBV29-1; no definite D call. Germline V CDR1 and CDR2: SQVTM, ANQGSEA. This CDR3 contains 15 residues. V gave up 2 bases and J gave up 2 bases, with 15 bases separating them. As DNA, the CDR3 is TGCAGCGTTGAATACTTTTCGAGTCCACAAGAGACCCAGTACTTC. Its translation: CSVEYFSSPQETQYF.

This clonotype was seen more than once but under ten times. V and J are TRBV5-1 and TRBJ2-7, with TRBD2 matching over 11 bases. There are 17 residues in the CDR3. Germline V CDR1 and CDR2: SGHRS, YFSETQ. J lost 2 bases, V lost 1 base, and 8 bases had no gene match. The CDR3 DNA reads TGCGCCAGCAGCTTGAGGCTAGCGGGAGGCCTGCCCTACGAGCAGTACTTC. Its translation: CASSLRLAGGLPYEQYF. The full variable domain, rest sourced from reference TRBV5-1 and TRBJ2-7, is KAGVTQTPRYLIKTRGQQVTLSCSPISGHRSVSWYQQTPGQGLQFLFEYFSETQRNKGNFPGRFSGRQFSNSRSEMNVSTLELGDSALYLCASSLRLAGGLPYEQYFGPGTRLTVT.

The table lists this clonotype with many counts. The rearrangement uses TRBV6-2 or TRBV6-3 and TRBJ1-2; 7 nucleotides align to TRBD1. Germline V gene sequence: CDR1 MNHEY, CDR2 SVGEGT. V gave up 6 bases and J gave up 2 bases; unmatched junction bases: 6. CDR3 size: 14 residues. The DNA for the CDR3 is TGTGCCAGCAGCCGACAGGGTCGCAACTATGGCTACACCTTC. Translation gives CASSRQGRNYGYTF.

This clonotype was found many times. The rearrangement uses TRBV28 and TRBJ1-1; D call uncertain. The CDR3 covers 12 residues. V shed 5 bases and J shed 14 bases, with 18 bases lying between them. The germline V gene encodes CDR1 MDHEN and CDR2 SYDVKM. The CDR3 coding sequence is TGTGCCAGCAGTCTTAACTCCCACACAACCTTCTTT. As protein: CASSLNSHTTFF.

This clonotype was detected many times. The rearrangement uses TRBV6-2 or TRBV6-3 and TRBJ2-1, with 11 nucleotides matching TRBD2. The CDR3 has 16 amino acids. V was pared by 7 bases and J by 0 bases, with 5 bases of the junction left unmatched. Germline lookup yields CDR1 MNHEY and CDR2 SVGEGT. For the CDR3, the DNA is TGTGCCAGCAAGCCTAGCGGGAGGAGCTCCTACAATGAGCAGTTCTTC. Encoded protein: CASKPSGRSSYNEQFF.

This clonotype appeared a few times. CDR3 in DNA: TGTGCCAGCAGCTTTACTAGCGGGGCCGGCTACGAGCAGTACTTC. The encoded protein is CASSFTSGAGYEQYF. This rearrangement joins TRBV7-9 to TRBJ2-7, with TRBD2 matching 10 bases. Trimming at V came to 3 bases and at J to 3 bases, leaving 5 bases not matched to a gene. Germline V lookup: CDR1 SEHNR, CDR2 FQNEAQ (reference sequence). CDR3 length: 15 residues.